The clone carrying this T cell receptor beta chain occurred a few times. Its antigen is not known. This sample was taken from a study of radiotherapy plus CTLA-4 blockade in lung cancer. Findings of the study overall: Response was reportedly best predicted by early blood T cell clone dynamics, with interferon-beta. Blood-borne expansion of tumor-derived TCR clones followed radiotherapy plus ipilimumab.

Germline CDR1 SGHTA, CDR2 FQGNSA. The CDR3 covers 16 residues. J lost 7 bases, V lost 1 base, and 8 bases had no gene match. Assay: immunoSEQ multiplex PCR; the TCRdb copy retains only in-frame clones and omits some. The table shows around 44,000 clones, with about 86% occurring only once. Chemo-refractory metastatic non-small-cell lung cancer patients underwent focal radiation alongside CTLA-4 blockade with ipilimumab. The sequence came from a human donor with non-small cell lung cancer that progressed on radiotherapy plus ipilimumab. Some clones in this sample may be carry-over from other donors' samples. This chain links TRBV7-2 with TRBJ2-3; TRBD2 aligns across 10 bases. The sequences come from peripheral blood, collected from a patient treated with radiotherapy plus ipilimumab. The CDR3 region is CASSLVPSGSQNTQYF. In nucleotides, the CDR3 is TGTGCCAGCAGCTTAGTCCCTAGCGGGAGTCAAAATACGCAGTATTTT.